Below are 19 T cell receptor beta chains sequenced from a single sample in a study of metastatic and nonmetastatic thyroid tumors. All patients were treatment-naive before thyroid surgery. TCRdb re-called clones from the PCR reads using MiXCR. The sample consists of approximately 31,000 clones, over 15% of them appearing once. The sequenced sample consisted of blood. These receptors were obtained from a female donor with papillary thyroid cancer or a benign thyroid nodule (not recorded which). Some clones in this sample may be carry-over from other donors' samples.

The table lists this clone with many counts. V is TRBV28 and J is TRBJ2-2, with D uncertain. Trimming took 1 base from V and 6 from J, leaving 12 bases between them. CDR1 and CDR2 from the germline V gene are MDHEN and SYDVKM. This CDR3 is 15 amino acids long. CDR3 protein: CASSLLPKRSGELFF. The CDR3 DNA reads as TGTGCCAGCAGTTTATTGCCGAAGAGATCCGGGGAGCTGTTTTTT. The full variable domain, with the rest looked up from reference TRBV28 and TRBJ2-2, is DVKVTQSSRYLVKRTGEKVFLECVQDMDHENMFWYRQDPGLGLRLIYFSYDVKMKEKGDIPEGYSVSREKKERFSLILESASTNQTSMYLCASSLLPKRSGELFFGEGSRLTVL.

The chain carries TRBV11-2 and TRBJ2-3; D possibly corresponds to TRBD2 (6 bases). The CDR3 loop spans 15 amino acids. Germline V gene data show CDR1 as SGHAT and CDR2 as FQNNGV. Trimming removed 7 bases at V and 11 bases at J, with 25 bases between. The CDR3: CASTTMGGTLHVQYF. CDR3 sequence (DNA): TGTGCCAGCACTACTATGGGGGGTACCCTGCATGTGCAGTATTTT.

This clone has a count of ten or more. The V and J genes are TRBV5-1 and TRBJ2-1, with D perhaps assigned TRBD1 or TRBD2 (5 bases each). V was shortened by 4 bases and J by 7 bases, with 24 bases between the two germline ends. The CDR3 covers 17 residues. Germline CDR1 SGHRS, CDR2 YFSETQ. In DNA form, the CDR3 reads TGCGCCAGCAGCATCCTGCCCCCCGGGGCCCTTAAGAATGAGCAGTTCTTC. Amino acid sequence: CASSILPPGALKNEQFF.

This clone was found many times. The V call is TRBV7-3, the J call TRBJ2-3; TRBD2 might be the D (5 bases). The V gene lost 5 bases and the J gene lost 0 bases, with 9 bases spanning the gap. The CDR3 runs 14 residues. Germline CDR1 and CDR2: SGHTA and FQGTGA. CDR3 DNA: TGTGCCAGCAGCCCGCTAGCTAGCACAGATACGCAGTATTTT. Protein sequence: CASSPLASTDTQYF.

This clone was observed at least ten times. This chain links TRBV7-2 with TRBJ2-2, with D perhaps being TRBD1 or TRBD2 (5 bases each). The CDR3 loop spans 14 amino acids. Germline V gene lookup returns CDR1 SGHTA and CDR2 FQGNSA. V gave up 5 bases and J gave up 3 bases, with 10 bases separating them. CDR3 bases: TGTGCCAGCAGCCCTCAGGGAGACACCGGGGAGCTGTTTTTT. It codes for CASSPQGDTGELFF.

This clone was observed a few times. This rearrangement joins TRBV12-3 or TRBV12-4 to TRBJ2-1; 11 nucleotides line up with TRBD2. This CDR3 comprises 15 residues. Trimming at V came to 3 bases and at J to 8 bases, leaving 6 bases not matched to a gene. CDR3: CASSFPSGRIHEQFF. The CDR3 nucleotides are TGTGCCAGCAGTTTCCCTAGCGGGAGGATCCATGAGCAGTTCTTC.

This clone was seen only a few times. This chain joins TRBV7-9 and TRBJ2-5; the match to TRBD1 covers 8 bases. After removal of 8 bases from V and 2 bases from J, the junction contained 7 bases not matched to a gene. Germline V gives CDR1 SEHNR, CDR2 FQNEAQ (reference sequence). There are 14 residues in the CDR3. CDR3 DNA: TGTGCCAGCTCCAGGGGGCTGGATCAAGAGACCCAGTACTTC. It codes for CASSRGLDQETQYF.

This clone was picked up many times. CDR3 in amino acids: CASSRYKGQTGNTIYF. The CDR3 coding sequence is TGCGCCAGCAGCCGGTATAAAGGACAGACAGGGAACACCATATATTTT. The chain links TRBV4-1 to TRBJ1-3; TRBD1 matches 7 bases. The CDR3 runs 16 residues. The V gene end was trimmed by 4 bases and the J gene end by 7 bases; junction bases not matched to a gene: 13. The germline CDR1 and CDR2 sequences are MGHRA and YSYEKL.

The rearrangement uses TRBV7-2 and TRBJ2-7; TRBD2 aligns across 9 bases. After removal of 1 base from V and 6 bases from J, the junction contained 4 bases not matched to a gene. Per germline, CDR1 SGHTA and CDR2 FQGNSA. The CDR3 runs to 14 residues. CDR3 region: CASSLEAGGSEQYF. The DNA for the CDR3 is TGTGCCAGCAGCTTAGAAGCGGGAGGTAGCGAGCAGTACTTC.

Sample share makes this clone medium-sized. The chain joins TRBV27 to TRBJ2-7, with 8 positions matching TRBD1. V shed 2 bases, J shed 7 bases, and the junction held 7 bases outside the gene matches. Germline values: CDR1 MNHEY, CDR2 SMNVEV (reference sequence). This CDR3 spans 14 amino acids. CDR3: CASSLRIQGEEQYF. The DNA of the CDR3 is TGTGCCAGCAGTTTACGGATACAGGGGGAAGAGCAGTACTTC.

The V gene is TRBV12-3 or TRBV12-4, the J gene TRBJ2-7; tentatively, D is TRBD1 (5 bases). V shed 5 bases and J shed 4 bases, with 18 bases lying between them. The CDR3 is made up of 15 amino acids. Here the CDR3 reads CASSAQATELYEQYF. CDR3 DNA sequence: TGTGCCAGCAGTGCACAGGCGACCGAGTTGTACGAGCAGTACTTC.

CDR3 residues: CASSMLNTEAFF. The CDR3 region has the DNA TGCGCCAGCAGCATGTTGAACACTGAAGCTTTCTTT. The chain uses TRBV5-1 and TRBJ1-1; the D is unclear. CDR3 length: 12 residues. Germline loops: CDR1 SGHRS, CDR2 YFSETQ. V lost 4 bases to trimming and J lost 0 bases, with 4 bases between them.

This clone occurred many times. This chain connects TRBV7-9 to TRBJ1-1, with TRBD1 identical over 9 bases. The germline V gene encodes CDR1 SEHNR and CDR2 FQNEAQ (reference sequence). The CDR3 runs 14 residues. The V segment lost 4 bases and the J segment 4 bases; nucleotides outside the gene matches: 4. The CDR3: CASSSRDRVTEAFF. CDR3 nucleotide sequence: TGTGCCAGCAGCTCCCGGGACAGGGTCACTGAAGCTTTCTTT.

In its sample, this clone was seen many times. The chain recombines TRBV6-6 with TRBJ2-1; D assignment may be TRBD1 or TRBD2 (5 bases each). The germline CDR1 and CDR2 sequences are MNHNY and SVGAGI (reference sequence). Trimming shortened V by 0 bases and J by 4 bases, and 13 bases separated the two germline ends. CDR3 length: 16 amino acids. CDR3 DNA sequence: TGTGCCAGCAGTTACTCGGCCCGGGGCCCTTACAATGAGCAGTTCTTC. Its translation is CASSYSARGPYNEQFF.

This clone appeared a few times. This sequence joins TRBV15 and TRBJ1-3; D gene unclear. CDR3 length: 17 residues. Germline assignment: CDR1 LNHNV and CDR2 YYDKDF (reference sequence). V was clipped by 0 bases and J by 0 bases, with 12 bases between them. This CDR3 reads CATSRDQTVGSGNTIYF. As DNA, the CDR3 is TGTGCCACCAGCAGAGATCAAACAGTGGGCTCTGGAAACACCATATATTTT.

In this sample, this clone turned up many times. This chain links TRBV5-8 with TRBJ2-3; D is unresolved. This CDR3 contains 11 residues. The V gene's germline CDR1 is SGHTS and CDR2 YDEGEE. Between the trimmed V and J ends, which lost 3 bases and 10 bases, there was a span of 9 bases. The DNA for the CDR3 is TGTGCCAGCAGCTCGACCTGGGCGCAGTATTTT. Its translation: CASSSTWAQYF.

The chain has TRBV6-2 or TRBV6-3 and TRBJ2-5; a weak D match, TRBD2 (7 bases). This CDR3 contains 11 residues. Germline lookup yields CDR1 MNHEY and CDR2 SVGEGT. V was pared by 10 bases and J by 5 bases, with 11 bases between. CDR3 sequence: CAMGGQETQYF. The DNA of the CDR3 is TGTGCCATGGGGGGGCAGGAGACCCAGTACTTC.

This CDR3 is CAISPDRARQYF. Written as DNA, the CDR3 is TGTGCCATCAGCCCAGACAGGGCCAGGCAGTACTTC. This chain links TRBV6-1 with TRBJ2-7; 7 bases line up with TRBD1. CDR3 size: 12 residues. V shed 10 bases, J shed 9 bases, and the junction held 12 bases outside the gene matches. In germline, CDR1 is MNHNS, CDR2 SASEGT.

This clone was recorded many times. This chain's CDR3 is CASSYGQFEAEQYF. CDR3 DNA sequence: TGTGCCAGCAGTTATGGTCAATTCGAGGCCGAGCAGTACTTC. V gene TRBV6-2 or TRBV6-3 combines with J gene TRBJ2-7; no firm D call. The germline V and J ends were trimmed by 3 bases and 6 bases, with 15 bases remaining between them. There are 14 residues in the CDR3. Germline values: CDR1 MNHEY, CDR2 SVGEGT.